This record covers a single T cell receptor beta chain. This entry comes from a study of shared T cell receptors in the human thymus. Data came from immunoSEQ multiplex PCR; TCRdb stores just in-frame clones and leaves some out. Of around 65,000 clones listed, 90% to 95% were seen once; the top ten hold approximately 0.035%. Per germline, CDR1 LNHDA and CDR2 SQIVND (reference sequence). This CDR3 spans 17 amino acids. The junction had 11 bases not matched to a gene; V was cut back by 7 bases and J by 0 bases. Sequencing was carried out using thymocytes. J is TRBJ1-5 and V is TRBV19; 8 nucleotides agree with TRBD1. This receptor was obtained from a human donor. The CDR3 protein is CASTRNRTGPSNQPQHF. In DNA form, the CDR3 reads TGTGCCAGTACCCGGAATCGGACAGGGCCTAGCAATCAGCCCCAGCATTTT.